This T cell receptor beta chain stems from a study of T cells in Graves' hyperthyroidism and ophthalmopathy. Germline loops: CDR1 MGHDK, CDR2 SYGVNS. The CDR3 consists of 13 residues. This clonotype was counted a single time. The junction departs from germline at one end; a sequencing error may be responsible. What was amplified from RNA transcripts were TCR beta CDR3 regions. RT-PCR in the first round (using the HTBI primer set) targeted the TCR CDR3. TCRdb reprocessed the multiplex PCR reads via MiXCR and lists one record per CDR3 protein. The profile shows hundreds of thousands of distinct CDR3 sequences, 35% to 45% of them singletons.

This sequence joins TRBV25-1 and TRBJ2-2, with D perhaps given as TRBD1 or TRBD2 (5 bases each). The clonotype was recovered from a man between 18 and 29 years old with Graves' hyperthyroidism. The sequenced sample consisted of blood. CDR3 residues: CANSEEDTGELLF. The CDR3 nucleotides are TGTGCCAACAGTGAGGAGGACACCGGGGAGCTGCTTTTT. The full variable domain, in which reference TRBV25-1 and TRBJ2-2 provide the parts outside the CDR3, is EADIYQTPRYLVIGTGKKITLECSQTMGHDKMYWYQQDPGMELHLIHYSYGVNSTEKGDLSSESTVSRIRTEHFPLTLESARPSHTSQYLCANSEEDTGELLFGEGSRLTVL.